The 25 T cell receptor beta chains below were found in one sample sequenced in a study of T cells expressing NK-cell markers. TCRdb derives one entry per CDR3 protein from the 5' RACE reads, leaving out DNA. In all, the sample yields over 150,000 distinct CDR3 sequences. The specimen sequenced was blood T cells: a sorted CD56 or NKG2C T cell subset, CD4+ or CD8+ T cells, or bulk PBMC T cells (not recorded which). These receptors all stem from a woman aged 50 to 60 in good health.

The J gene is TRBJ2-3, the V gene TRBV2; TCRdb calls TRBD2, which cannot be checked without DNA. Germline-derived CDR1 and CDR2 are SNHLY and FYNNEI. There are 15 residues in the CDR3. The CDR3 here is CASSEALAVGDTQYF.

The chain recombines TRBV7-8 with TRBJ2-1; TCRdb indicates TRBD2, and absent DNA this call remains unverified. The CDR3 has 15 amino acids. CDR1 is SGHVS, CDR2 FQNEAQ, per germline. The CDR3 reads CASSLEGEAYNEQFF.

The chain links TRBV11-3 to TRBJ1-2; TCRdb reports TRBD1, a call that lacks DNA to check it against. CDR3 length equals 15 residues. CDR1 is SGHNT and CDR2 is YENEEA in the germline V gene. CDR3 in amino acids: CASSAWDSNNYGYTF.

This chain uses TRBV7-8 with TRBJ2-5; TCRdb names TRBD1, which stays unverified in the absence of DNA. Germline-derived CDR1 and CDR2 are SGHVS and FQNEAQ. The CDR3 totals 16 residues. This CDR3 reads CASSLALVGVQETQYF.

The J gene is TRBJ1-1, the V gene TRBV5-1; with no DNA, the TCRdb D assignment of TRBD1 cannot be verified. The CDR3 sequence is 15 residues long. Germline V gene lookup returns CDR1 SGHRS and CDR2 YFSETQ. CDR3 sequence reads: CASSLEWPGWTEAFF.

The chain has TRBV20-1 and TRBJ2-3; lacking DNA, the TRBD2 call made by TCRdb goes unchecked. The CDR3 extends over 15 amino acids. The germline V gene encodes CDR1 DFQATT and CDR2 SNEGSKA (reference sequence). The CDR3 sequence: CSAGEQPRGADTQYF.

V usage is TRBV15 and J usage is TRBJ2-1; TCRdb calls TRBD2, which cannot be checked without DNA. Germline CDR1 reads LNHNV; CDR2 reads YYDKDF (reference sequence). CDR3 size: 14 residues. CDR3 in amino acids: CATSRSGSNNEQFF.

CDR3 loop: CATRDPGGAEAFF. The chain is built from TRBV24-1 and TRBJ1-1. This CDR3 comprises 13 residues. Germline V gene data show CDR1 as KGHDR and CDR2 as SFDVKD.

The chain uses TRBV7-9 and TRBJ2-7; TCRdb lists TRBD2, though no DNA is available to test this call. Germline V lookup: CDR1 SEHNR, CDR2 FQNEAQ (reference sequence). This CDR3 region has 16 residues. CDR3 loop: CASSLTAGATRGEQYF.

The chain combines TRBV12-5 with TRBJ2-1. CDR3 length equals 15 residues. Germline values: CDR1 LGHNT, CDR2 FRNRAP. Here the CDR3 reads CASGLDGSSYNEQFF.

The J gene is TRBJ2-7, the V gene TRBV29-1; absent DNA, TCRdb's TRBD2 call cannot be checked. This CDR3 contains 13 residues. Germline assignment: CDR1 SQVTM and CDR2 ANQGSEA. This CDR3 is CSVRTSGAGEQYF.

The V gene is TRBV4-1, the J gene TRBJ2-1; absent DNA, TCRdb's TRBD2 call cannot be checked. The CDR3 extends over 15 amino acids. The germline gives CDR1 MGHRA, CDR2 YSYEKL. CDR3 in amino acids: CASSQRAGRAVEQFF.

The rearrangement joins TRBV11-3 to TRBJ2-3; the D call from TCRdb, TRBD2, cannot be confirmed without DNA. This CDR3 has 19 residues. Looked up from germline, CDR1 is SGHNT and CDR2 is YENEEA. Here the CDR3 reads CASSVPLWVAGGLTDTQYF. Full variable domain (outside the CDR3, taken from reference TRBV11-3 and TRBJ2-3): EAGVVQSPRYKIIEKKQPVAFWCNPISGHNTLYWYLQNLGQGPELLIRYENEEAVDDSQLPKDRFSAERLKGVDSTLKIQPAELGDSAVYLCASSVPLWVAGGLTDTQYFGPGTRLTVL.

The J gene is TRBJ2-3, the V gene TRBV12-3 or TRBV12-4; TCRdb gives TRBD1 as the D gene, but with no DNA this cannot be confirmed. The CDR3 runs 15 residues. CDR3 sequence reads: CASSLGGGWRDTQYF.

The chain couples TRBV20-1 to TRBJ2-1; TCRdb outputs TRBD1, but without DNA this stays unchecked. Germline loops: CDR1 DFQATT, CDR2 SNEGSKA (reference sequence). The CDR3 has 14 residues. The CDR3 sequence is CSARQGKGYNEQFF.

The chain employs TRBV19 and TRBJ1-2; as DNA is missing, the TRBD1 call by TCRdb cannot be tested. Germline CDR1 and CDR2: LNHDA and SQIVND (reference sequence). The CDR3 contains 13 residues. The CDR3 reads CASSVTGGNGYTF. The entire variable domain, with the rest obtained from reference TRBV19 and TRBJ1-2, is as follows: DGGITQSPKYLFRKEGQNVTLSCEQNLNHDAMYWYRQDPGQGLRLIYYSQIVNDFQKGDIAEGYSVSREKKESFPLTVTSAQKNPTAFYLCASSVTGGNGYTFGSGTRLTVV.

This chain uses TRBV10-2 with TRBJ2-2; checking the TCRdb D call of TRBD2 is not possible without DNA. CDR3 length: 16 amino acids. Germline lookup yields CDR1 WSHSY and CDR2 SAAADI. The CDR3 protein is CASRGLAATNTGELFF.

Here the CDR3 reads CASSPYAGGETEAFF. V and J are TRBV7-2 and TRBJ1-1; the TRBD1 assignment by TCRdb is unverifiable without DNA. Germline-derived CDR1 and CDR2 are SGHTA and FQGNSA. The length of the CDR3 is 15 residues.

The chain combines TRBV5-6 with TRBJ2-5. Per the germline V gene, CDR1 is SGHDT and CDR2 is YYEEEE. This CDR3 region has 14 residues. CDR3: CASSSNMDLRTQYF.

This chain uses TRBV3-1 with TRBJ2-1; TCRdb reports TRBD2, a call that lacks DNA to check it against. Germline-derived CDR1 and CDR2 are LGHDT and YNNKEL (reference sequence). The CDR3 sequence is 16 residues long. The CDR3 region is CASSQEGTSEYNEQFF.

The chain combines TRBV12-3 or TRBV12-4 with TRBJ1-1; TCRdb selects TRBD1, and the lack of DNA leaves this call unchecked. CDR3 length equals 12 residues. CDR3 amino acids: CASNLGQSEAFF.

The V call is TRBV9, the J call TRBJ1-6; TCRdb's D gene call, TRBD1, goes unchecked for lack of DNA. Per germline, CDR1 SGDLS and CDR2 YYNGEE. This CDR3 comprises 15 residues. The CDR3 loop reads CASSRGTGENSPLHF.

The V call is TRBV24-1, the J call TRBJ2-5; TCRdb lists TRBD2, though no DNA is available to test this call. The CDR3 spans 20 residues. Germline CDR1 reads KGHDR; CDR2 reads SFDVKD. The chain's CDR3 is CATSDPPTSGRDALQETQYF.

The rearrangement uses TRBV28 and TRBJ2-1; TCRdb outputs TRBD2, but without DNA this stays unchecked. Germline CDR1 reads MDHEN; CDR2 reads SYDVKM. This CDR3 has 12 amino acids. The CDR3 is CGASGQENEQFF.

This chain links TRBV19 with TRBJ1-1; TCRdb's D gene call, TRBD1, goes unchecked for lack of DNA. Germline V CDR1 and CDR2: LNHDA, SQIVND (reference sequence). The CDR3 spans 15 residues. This chain's CDR3 is CASSADRVINTEAFF.